These 22 T cell receptor beta chains came from one sample sequenced in a study of PD-L1 blockade in urothelial cancer. Sequencing used immunoSEQ multiplex PCR; TCRdb keeps in-frame clones, though not all of them. The sample lists tens of thousands of clones, 86% occurring once. The time point denotes: pretreatment peripheral blood. The specimen was PBMCs, collected around atezolizumab (anti-PD-L1) treatment. The origin of the receptors is a man aged 55 to 70 with urothelial cancer.

The CDR3 sequence: CASRFTSVNEQFF. CDR3 bases: TGTGCCAGCAGATTCACTAGCGTCAATGAGCAGTTCTTC. The rearrangement links TRBV7-9 to TRBJ2-1, with 7 bases matching TRBD2. With V trimmed by 6 bases and J by 6 bases, 5 bases remained unmatched. This CDR3 contains 13 residues. Germline loops: CDR1 SEHNR, CDR2 FQNEAQ (reference sequence).

This chain's CDR3 is CASSIAGGPPNTGELFF. The CDR3 region has the DNA TGTGCCAGTAGTATAGCGGGGGGGCCTCCGAACACCGGGGAGCTGTTTTTT. The rearrangement joins TRBV19 to TRBJ2-2, with 8 bases fitting TRBD2. Germline trimming cut 1 base from V and 0 bases from J; bases unmatched to any gene: 4. The CDR3 has 17 residues. CDR1 and CDR2 (germline): LNHDA, SQIVND (reference sequence).

The chain carries TRBV18 and TRBJ2-1; TRBD1 aligns across 7 bases. The CDR3 is 13 residues long. J gave up 6 bases and V 2 bases, and 1 base lay outside the gene matches. Germline V gene sequence: CDR1 KGHSH, CDR2 LQKENI. CDR3 residues: CASSPNRGNEQFF. In DNA, the CDR3 is TGTGCCAGCTCACCAAACAGGGGCAATGAGCAGTTCTTC.

The chain couples TRBV27 to TRBJ2-7, with a possible D match to TRBD2 (7 bases). CDR1 and CDR2 from the germline V gene are MNHEY and SMNVEV (reference sequence). V shed 3 bases and J shed 7 bases, with 22 bases lying between them. The CDR3 spans 16 residues. CDR3 residues: CASSLHHGGGSEEQYF. The CDR3 DNA reads TGTGCCAGCAGTTTGCACCACGGCGGGGGCAGCGAAGAGCAGTACTTC.

The genes are TRBV5-4 and TRBJ2-7, with D perhaps matching TRBD1 (6 bases). Per the germline V gene, CDR1 is SGHNT and CDR2 is YYREEE (reference sequence). Trimming cost V 0 bases and J 2 bases, with 9 bases left between them. CDR3 size: 14 residues. The CDR3 protein is CASSLGGPAYEQYF. The CDR3 DNA sequence: TGTGCCAGCAGCTTGGGGGGGCCAGCCTACGAGCAGTACTTC. Combining the CDR3 with reference TRBV5-4 and TRBJ2-7 gives the whole variable domain ETGVTQSPTHLIKTRGQQVTLRCSSQSGHNTVSWYQQALGQGPQFIFQYYREEENGRGNFPPRFSGLQFPNYSSELNVNALELDDSALYLCASSLGGPAYEQYFGPGTRLTVT.

The rearrangement links TRBV30 to TRBJ1-6; 12 nucleotides match TRBD1. Germline V gene data show CDR1 as GTSNPN and CDR2 as SVGIG (reference sequence). The CDR3 runs 15 residues. J was trimmed by 13 bases and V by 0 bases; bases with no gene match: 7. The CDR3 is CAWSVLGQGAMPLHF. As DNA, the CDR3 is TGTGCCTGGAGTGTACTGGGACAGGGGGCAATGCCCCTCCACTTT.

V is TRBV6-6 and J is TRBJ2-2; D is possibly TRBD2 (5 bases). Per the germline V gene, CDR1 is MNHNY and CDR2 is SVGAGI (reference sequence). The CDR3 runs 14 residues. V shed 5 bases and J shed 8 bases, with 15 bases lying between them. CDR3 sequence: CASSPRTGSGELFF. The DNA for the CDR3 is TGTGCCAGCAGTCCCAGGACGGGGTCGGGGGAGCTGTTTTTT.

This clone was seen more than once but under ten times. The chain couples TRBV5-1 to TRBJ2-1; TRBD1 matches 7 bases. The CDR3 has 15 residues. Germline trimming cut 3 bases from V and 7 bases from J; bases unmatched to any gene: 10. In germline, CDR1 is SGHRS, CDR2 YFSETQ. This chain's CDR3 is CASSSPSTGLNEQFF. In DNA, the CDR3 is TGCGCCAGCAGCTCCCCTTCGACAGGGCTTAATGAGCAGTTCTTC.

The chain joins TRBV7-6 to TRBJ2-1; 8 bases match TRBD1. Germline values: CDR1 SGHVS, CDR2 FNYEAQ. The CDR3 is 15 amino acids. V was pared by 1 base and J by 9 bases, with 8 bases of the junction left unmatched. This CDR3 is CASSLGRGQGSEQFF. The CDR3 DNA reads TGTGCCAGCAGCTTAGGGAGAGGACAGGGAAGTGAGCAGTTCTTC.

The chain is built from TRBV9 and TRBJ2-2; tentatively, D is TRBD1 (8 bases). Germline V gene lookup returns CDR1 SGDLS and CDR2 YYNGEE. V was shortened by 0 bases and J by 6 bases, with 12 bases between the two germline ends. CDR3 length: 15 amino acids. This CDR3 reads CASSVGTGRAGELFF. The DNA of the CDR3 is TGTGCCAGCAGCGTAGGGACAGGGAGGGCCGGGGAGCTGTTTTTT.

V is TRBV9 and J is TRBJ2-3, with 9 bases fitting TRBD2. CDR3 length equals 16 residues. CDR1 is SGDLS and CDR2 is YYNGEE in the germline V gene. The V gene end was trimmed by 2 bases and the J gene end by 2 bases; junction bases not matched to a gene: 6. CDR3 region: CASSVGLARDTDTQYF. The CDR3, as DNA: TGTGCCAGCAGCGTTGGACTAGCGCGCGACACAGATACGCAGTATTTT.

The chain links TRBV28 to TRBJ1-2; 8 nucleotides agree with TRBD1. Trimming at V came to 3 bases and at J to 5 bases, leaving 5 bases not matched to a gene. Germline CDR1 is MDHEN and CDR2 is SYDVKM. The CDR3 sequence is 14 residues long. CDR3 nucleotides: TGTGCCAGCAGTTTGGTACAGGGGGGATATGGCTACACCTTC. This translates into CASSLVQGGYGYTF.

V usage is TRBV5-4 and J usage is TRBJ1-3; no reliable D call. The CDR3 spans 16 residues. Germline CDR1 reads SGHNT; CDR2 reads YYREEE (reference sequence). The V end lost 4 bases, the J end lost 0 bases, and 14 bases lay between the germline ends. The CDR3 DNA follows: TGTGCCAGCAGCGCCTCGAGCGTTGGCTCTGGAAACACCATATATTTT. Translated: CASSASSVGSGNTIYF.

The rearrangement joins TRBV19 to TRBJ2-1; 8 nucleotides line up with TRBD1. Per the germline V gene, CDR1 is LNHDA and CDR2 is SQIVND (reference sequence). The length of the CDR3 is 16 residues. J gave up 7 bases and V 6 bases, and 14 bases lay outside the gene matches. The CDR3 nucleotides read TGTGCCAGTAGACGATCGGACAGGGCCGAGAGGAATGAGCAGTTCTTC. Residues: CASRRSDRAERNEQFF.

The V and J genes are TRBV30 and TRBJ2-1, with TRBD2 as a possible D gene (5 bases). CDR1 and CDR2 from the germline V gene are GTSNPN and SVGIG (reference sequence). The CDR3 totals 14 residues. V was pared by 1 base and J by 0 bases, with 7 bases between. Here the CDR3 DNA reads TGTGCCTGGAGTGCGGACTTCTCCTACAATGAGCAGTTCTTC. Translating it yields CAWSADFSYNEQFF.

The chain is built from TRBV7-2 and TRBJ2-5; D is possibly TRBD2 (6 bases). V was pared by 1 base and J by 5 bases, with 14 bases between. CDR1 and CDR2 from the germline V gene are SGHTA and FQGNSA. The CDR3 is 15 residues long. The CDR3 region has the DNA TGTGCCAGCAGCTTAGAGTGGGGGAGGTGGGAGACCCAGTACTTC. This sequence encodes CASSLEWGRWETQYF.

The rearrangement uses TRBV7-2 and TRBJ2-5, with TRBD2 identical over 8 bases. This CDR3 region has 16 residues. Germline V gene sequence: CDR1 SGHTA, CDR2 FQGNSA. V shed 1 base and J 2 bases; nucleotides not matched to a gene: 6. Written as DNA, the CDR3 is TGTGCCAGCAGCTTAGGGCGGGGGGCCCTTCAAGAGACCCAGTACTTC. This gives the protein CASSLGRGALQETQYF.

This clone appeared a few times. This chain links TRBV5-1 with TRBJ2-3; 7 bases agree with TRBD1. Germline loops: CDR1 SGHRS, CDR2 YFSETQ. With 4 bases clipped from V and 0 bases from J, the junction kept 5 bases outside the gene matches. CDR3 size: 15 residues. The CDR3 loop is CASSSRDSSTDTQYF. The DNA for the CDR3 is TGCGCCAGCAGCAGCCGGGACAGTAGCACAGATACGCAGTATTTT. Using reference TRBV5-1 and TRBJ2-3 for the parts outside the CDR3, the full variable domain is KAGVTQTPRYLIKTRGQQVTLSCSPISGHRSVSWYQQTPGQGLQFLFEYFSETQRNKGNFPGRFSGRQFSNSRSEMNVSTLELGDSALYLCASSSRDSSTDTQYFGPGTRLTVL.

The chain combines TRBV9 with TRBJ2-7; possible D gene TRBD2, 6 bases. V shed 3 bases and J shed 0 bases, with 16 bases lying between them. This CDR3 has 16 amino acids. Germline V CDR1 and CDR2: SGDLS, YYNGEE. CDR3 coding DNA: TGTGCCAGCAGCGCGGAAGAGGGGCGGGGCTCCTACGAGCAGTACTTC. Its translation is CASSAEEGRGSYEQYF. Drawing the rest from reference TRBV9 and TRBJ2-7, the complete variable domain is DSGVTQTPKHLITATGQRVTLRCSPRSGDLSVYWYQQSLDQGLQFLIQYYNGEERAKGNILERFSAQQFPDLHSELNLSSLELGDSALYFCASSAEEGRGSYEQYFGPGTRLTVT.

The chain has TRBV5-1 and TRBJ2-7; D is perhaps TRBD2 (5 bases). This CDR3 has 14 residues. V shed 4 bases and J shed 0 bases, with 11 bases lying between them. The germline CDR1 and CDR2 sequences are SGHRS and YFSETQ. CDR3 DNA: TGCGCCAGCAGCCCCCGGGATCTCTCCTACGAGCAGTACTTC. Translating gives CASSPRDLSYEQYF. Full variable domain (remainder filled in from reference TRBV5-1 and TRBJ2-7): KAGVTQTPRYLIKTRGQQVTLSCSPISGHRSVSWYQQTPGQGLQFLFEYFSETQRNKGNFPGRFSGRQFSNSRSEMNVSTLELGDSALYLCASSPRDLSYEQYFGPGTRLTVT.

This clone was seen just once. The chain is built from TRBV6-6 and TRBJ2-3; no clear D gene. The CDR3 consists of 14 residues. CDR1 and CDR2 from the germline V gene are MNHNY and SVGAGI (reference sequence). The V gene lost 5 bases and the J gene lost 1 base, with 10 bases spanning the gap. The CDR3 protein is CASSAPPGTDTQYF. The CDR3 coding sequence is TGTGCCAGCAGTGCTCCCCCAGGCACAGATACGCAGTATTTT.

The rearrangement joins TRBV7-2 to TRBJ2-1, with 9 positions matching TRBD1. The CDR3 length is 15 residues. V was pared by 4 bases and J by 6 bases, with 7 bases of the junction left unmatched. Per germline, CDR1 SGHTA and CDR2 FQGNSA. This chain's CDR3 is CASSSGTGRANEQFF. The CDR3 DNA reads TGTGCCAGCAGCTCAGGGACAGGGAGGGCCAATGAGCAGTTCTTC.